This is a list of T cell receptor beta chains from one sample in a study of a mutant IDH1 vaccine in newly diagnosed glioma. The protocol was immunoSEQ multiplex PCR, while the TCRdb copy is restricted to in-frame clones and leaves out a portion. The table has about 56,000 clones, around 86% seen once. Antigens for these TCRs are unknown. The sequencing used PBMCs, collected from a glioma patient whose treatment included an IDH1 peptide vaccine. The source of these receptors is a middle-aged man with glioma. CDR3s include the opening cysteine and the closing phenylalanine or tryptophan. Fields, in order: CDR3 length, J gene, D gene, V gene, CDR3 protein. A D gene is named only where the DNA matches it firmly.

>16|TRBJ2-1|TRBD2|TRBV11-2
CASSLGQRGPYNEQFF
>14|TRBJ2-3|TRBD2|TRBV4-2
CASSPAIGLAGVYF
>16|TRBJ2-2|NA|TRBV7-2
CASSFPGGGQTGELFF
>14|TRBJ2-7|TRBD1|TRBV19
CASSTTGVSGEQYF
>14|TRBJ2-1|NA|TRBV6-5
CASSYSKFGKEQFF
>17|TRBJ2-1|TRBD2|TRBV11-2
CASSPWTSASSYNEQFF
>16|TRBJ2-5|TRBD2|TRBV4-2
CASSQDGTSGSKTQYF
>15|TRBJ2-1|NA|TRBV27
CASTKDRPSYNEQFF
>11|TRBJ2-1|NA|TRBV6-5
CASNTISEQFF
>17|TRBJ2-3|NA|TRBV10-3
CAISDGLGTRGSDTQYF
>14|TRBJ2-7|TRBD1|TRBV6-5
CASSPPGQSYEQYF
>13|TRBJ1-1|NA|TRBV25-1
CASSDVGNTEAFF
>14|TRBJ2-5|TRBD2|TRBV27
CASRLLSGSETQYF
>16|TRBJ2-7|TRBD2|TRBV7-2
CASSREGLAGVYEQYF
>16|TRBJ2-2|NA|TRBV4-1
CASARGGTRPTGELFF